Following are 6 T cell receptor beta chains from one sample sequenced in a study of technical replicates of blood from several donors. Profiling relied on immunoSEQ multiplex PCR, and the TCRdb table lists in-frame clones only, not all of them. The data contain around 72,000 clones, roughly 92% of them seen just once; the ten biggest clones take up around 0.37%. Sequenced sample: T cells isolated from PBMCs. The receptors were sampled from a human donor in good health.

The DNA for the CDR3 is TGTGCCAGCAGCCAGCCGGCTAGCGGGAACTACAATGAGCAGTTCTTC. Its translation: CASSQPASGNYNEQFF. This rearrangement joins TRBV5-4 to TRBJ2-1; 9 nucleotides agree with TRBD2. J lost 3 bases, V lost 4 bases, and 8 bases had no gene match. The CDR3 covers 16 residues. Germline loops: CDR1 SGHNT, CDR2 YYREEE (reference sequence).

The CDR3 DNA is TGTGCCAGCATGTGGAGGCAGGCCGACAATCAGCCCCAGCATTTT. The encoded protein is CASMWRQADNQPQHF. The chain combines TRBV2 with TRBJ1-5; D remains ambiguous. Trimming pared 7 bases from V and 3 bases from J, leaving 16 bases between. Germline V gene sequence: CDR1 SNHLY, CDR2 FYNNEI. The CDR3 extends over 15 amino acids.

This chain joins TRBV30 and TRBJ1-4; 7 bases are a match to TRBD1. Trimming removed 2 bases from V and 5 bases from J; junction bases left unmatched: 11. The CDR3 extends over 16 amino acids. Germline-derived CDR1 and CDR2 are GTSNPN and SVGIG (reference sequence). As DNA, the CDR3 is TGTGCCTGGAGTCCGGGACAGTTAAAGGTCAATGAAAAACTGTTTTTT. Encoded protein: CAWSPGQLKVNEKLFF.

J is TRBJ2-4 and V is TRBV19; 9 bases agree with TRBD1. There are 18 residues in the CDR3. Germline CDR1 reads LNHDA; CDR2 reads SQIVND (reference sequence). V lost 2 bases, J lost 0 bases, and 8 bases stayed unmatched. The chain's CDR3 is CASSITPGQGLAKNIQYF. DNA for the CDR3: TGTGCCAGTAGTATAACCCCGGGACAGGGCTTAGCCAAAAACATTCAGTACTTC.

The chain links TRBV5-6 to TRBJ1-2, with a weak D call TRBD1 (5 bases). Trimming pared 4 bases from V and 2 bases from J, leaving 12 bases between. The CDR3 totals 14 residues. The germline V gene encodes CDR1 SGHDT and CDR2 YYEEEE. CDR3 nucleotide sequence: TGTGCCAGCAGCCTTTGGGGGGGGAACTATGGCTACACCTTC. Translated: CASSLWGGNYGYTF.

The chain uses TRBV6-1 and TRBJ1-4, with D tentatively TRBD1 (6 bases). Germline assignment: CDR1 MNHNS and CDR2 SASEGT. V dropped 8 bases and J dropped 5 bases, with 9 bases sitting between them. CDR3 size: 12 residues. DNA for the CDR3: TGTGCCAGCGCAGGGGCAAATGAAAAACTGTTTTTT. It translates to CASAGANEKLFF.